This T cell receptor beta chain was found in a study of shared clonotypes between healthy human individuals (dated by TCRdb to the early 2020s). In the study overall: The cohort comprised a couple of women and a few men aged 18 to 49 years. For each donor, CD4 naive and CD4 memory were each given three plates, CD8 naive was given two plates, and CD8 memory was given one plate. To estimate repertoire size and how much clonotype sharing occurs between individuals, the study deeply sequenced the blood TCR repertoires of a handful of healthy adults. To increase sequencing depth and limit assay-specific biases, TCR repertoire library preparation and sequencing were carried out by different laboratories using diverse techniques. Per donor, leukapheresis produced somewhere between about 0.8 and 9.5 billion PBMCs.

TCR CDR3 regions were amplified from genomic DNA by multiplex PCR using the deep immunoSEQ assay. Extracted genomic DNA from each cell subset was distributed evenly across all wells of several immunoSEQ 96-well plates, and each plate was treated as a replicate. For sorted subsets, approximately 190 ng of genomic DNA, equivalent to some 30,000 T cell genomes, went into each replicate PCR. Purified libraries were measured with a Qubit 3.0 fluorometer, size-checked on a Bioanalyzer 2100, and measured again with the KAPA Library Quantification kit. Each immunoSEQ 96-well plate was sequenced on its own single-read 150-cycle Illumina NextSeq 550 flow cell. Turning to the authors' computational methods: Because only junctional sequences without quality scores were contained in the immunoSEQ output, filtering matching that applied to full-length reads could not be performed. Sequences were annotated with PyIR, a Python wrapper for IgBLAST v1.9, using IMGT germline references to assign V/J genes and CDR3. Reads with weak V/J assignments (E-value above 1e-6), missing CDR3, stop codons, out-of-frame junctions, or ambiguous translated residues were removed. V3J clonotypes were defined as sequences sharing the same inferred V gene, J gene, and CDR3 amino acid sequence. To compute the percentage overlap between repertoires, the number of shared unique clonotypes was divided by the size of the smaller repertoire. Repertoire richness was assessed with RTK rarefaction, the Chao1 estimator, and Recon v2.1 estimates of unobserved clonotypes. For all TCRbeta clonotypes obtained by the gDNA method from a few donors, generation probabilities were computed with OLGA. TCRdb stores this immuneACCESS table with in-frame sequences only. Part of the clones is absent; in the studies checked, under half of the shortfall reflects unresolved V genes, and no reason is known for the rest. That table is the source of V, J and clone size, and D and trimming were worked out from the DNA. Counted in this sample were around 2.5 million clones; over 85% of them appeared once. About 0.34% of the sample is in the top ten clones.

As to this clone: What this receptor recognizes is not known. No base qualities exist here, and no much larger clone lies one base off it.

What the study reported, not specific to this receptor: When four donors were compared, the shared fraction of clonotypes was 5% to 6.5% for naive CD4, more than 3% for naive CD8, 2% to 2.5% for memory CD4, and approximately 0.4% for memory CD8. Naive subsets generally had larger estimated clonotype richness than memory subsets did. The small number of donors limited the genetic and exposure-history diversity represented. Based on pairwise subsampling, the degree of clonotype sharing among donors was expected to be affected by sequencing depth. Sampling was restricted to blood, and TCR repertoires in tissue are likely to differ from TCR repertoires in blood. Compared with non-shared clonotypes, the clonotypes found in all four sorted-subset donors had higher generation probabilities. Incomplete sequencing was indicated by rarefaction of sorted-subset datasets, despite the large sequencing depth.

The donors were healthy, HIV-negative adults with no recently reported acute infections or vaccinations. Every donor was a Caucasian adult living in Nashville, Tennessee, USA. CD4+ T cells were enriched through magnetic negative selection, after which naive cells were positively selected on CD45RA and the remaining negative fraction served as the memory subset. After blood collection by leukapheresis, PBMCs were isolated using Ficoll-Histopaque density gradient centrifugation and then cryopreserved in the vapor phase of liquid nitrogen. Analytical flow cytometry was used to check the purity and quantity of every magnetically sorted T cell population. Genomic DNA was isolated from every sorted fraction and measured by UV absorbance on a Nanodrop 2000c. What was sequenced was naive CD4+ T cells from PBMCs. What this sample's cell subset or site label stands for: CD45RA+ positively selected. This sequence was found in a man between 18 and 29 years old in good health. Some clones in this sample may be carry-over from other donors' samples.

The DNA sequence is as follows: TGTGCCAGCAGCTCCAGACAGGGGGCGCCCCACCTAAGCTCCTACAATGAGCAGTTCTTC. The resulting protein is CASSSRQGAPHLSSYNEQFF. The rearranged chain carries TRBV11-3 and TRBJ2-1; 10 of the junction bases match TRBD1. Its CDR3 holds 20 amino acids, cysteine through phenylalanine. Only CDR3 DNA remains: 60 bases, in frame from the first base. CDR1 SGHNT and CDR2 YENEEA are derived from the germline V gene. V is trimmed back by 4 bases and J by 0 bases, and the junction contains 15 bases that no gene match accounts for.